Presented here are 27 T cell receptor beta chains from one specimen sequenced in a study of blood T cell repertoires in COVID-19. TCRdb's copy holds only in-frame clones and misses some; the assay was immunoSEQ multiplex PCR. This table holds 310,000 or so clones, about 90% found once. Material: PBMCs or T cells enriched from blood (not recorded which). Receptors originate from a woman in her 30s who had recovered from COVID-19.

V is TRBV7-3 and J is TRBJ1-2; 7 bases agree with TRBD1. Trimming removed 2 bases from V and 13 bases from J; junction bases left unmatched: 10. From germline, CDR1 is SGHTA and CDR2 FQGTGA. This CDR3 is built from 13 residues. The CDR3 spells CASSLSSTGVLTF. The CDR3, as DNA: TGTGCCAGCAGCTTATCTTCCACAGGGGTTCTCACCTTC. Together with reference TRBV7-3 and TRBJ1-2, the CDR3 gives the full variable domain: GAGVSQTPSNKVTEKGKYVELRCDPISGHTALYWYRQSLGQGPEFLIYFQGTGAADDSGLPNDRFFAVRPEGSVSTLKIQRTERGDSAVYLCASSLSSTGVLTFGSGTRLTVV.

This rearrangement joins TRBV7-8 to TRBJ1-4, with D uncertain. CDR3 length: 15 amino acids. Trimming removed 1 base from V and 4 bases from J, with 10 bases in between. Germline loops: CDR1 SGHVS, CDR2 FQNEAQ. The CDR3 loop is CASSLGWANNEKLFF. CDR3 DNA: TGTGCCAGCAGCTTAGGTTGGGCGAATAATGAAAAACTGTTTTTT.

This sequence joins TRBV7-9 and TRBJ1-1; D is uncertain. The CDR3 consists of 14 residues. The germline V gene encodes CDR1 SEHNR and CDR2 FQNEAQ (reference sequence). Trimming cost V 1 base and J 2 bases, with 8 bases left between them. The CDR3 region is CASSLGGKNTEAFF. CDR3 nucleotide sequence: TGTGCCAGCAGCTTAGGAGGCAAAAACACTGAAGCTTTCTTT.

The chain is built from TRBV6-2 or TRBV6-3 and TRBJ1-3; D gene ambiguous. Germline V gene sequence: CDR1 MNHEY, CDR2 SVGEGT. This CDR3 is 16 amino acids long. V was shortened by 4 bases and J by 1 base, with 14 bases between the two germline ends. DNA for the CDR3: TGTGCCAGCAGTTTCGGAACGGGAGTTTCTGGAAACACCATATATTTT. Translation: CASSFGTGVSGNTIYF.

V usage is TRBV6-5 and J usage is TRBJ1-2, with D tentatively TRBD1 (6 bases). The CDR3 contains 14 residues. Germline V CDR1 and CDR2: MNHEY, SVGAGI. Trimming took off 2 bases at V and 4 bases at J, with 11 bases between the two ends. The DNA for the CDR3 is TGTGCCAGCAGTTACGCCGCAGGGGTCTATGGCTACACCTTC. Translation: CASSYAAGVYGYTF.

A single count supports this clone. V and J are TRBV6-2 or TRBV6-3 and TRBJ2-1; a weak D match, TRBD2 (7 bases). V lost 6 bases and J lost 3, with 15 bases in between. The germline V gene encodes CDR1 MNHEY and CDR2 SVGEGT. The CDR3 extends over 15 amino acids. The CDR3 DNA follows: TGTGCCAGCAGCCCCCGGGGGGCCATCTACAATGAGCAGTTCTTC. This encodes CASSPRGAIYNEQFF.

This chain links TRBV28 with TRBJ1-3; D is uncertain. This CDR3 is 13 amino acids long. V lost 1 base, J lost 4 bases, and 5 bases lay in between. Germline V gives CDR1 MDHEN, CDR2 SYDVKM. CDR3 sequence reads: CASSLFPGNTIYF. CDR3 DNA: TGTGCCAGCAGTTTATTTCCGGGAAACACCATATATTTT. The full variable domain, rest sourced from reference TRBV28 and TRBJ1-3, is DVKVTQSSRYLVKRTGEKVFLECVQDMDHENMFWYRQDPGLGLRLIYFSYDVKMKEKGDIPEGYSVSREKKERFSLILESASTNQTSMYLCASSLFPGNTIYFGEGSWLTVV.

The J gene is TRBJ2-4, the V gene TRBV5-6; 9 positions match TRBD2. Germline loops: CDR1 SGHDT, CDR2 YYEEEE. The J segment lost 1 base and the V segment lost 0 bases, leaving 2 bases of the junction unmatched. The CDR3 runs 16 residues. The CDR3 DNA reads TGTGCCAGCAGCTTGGCGCTAGCGGGGGCCAAAAACATTCAGTACTTC. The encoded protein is CASSLALAGAKNIQYF. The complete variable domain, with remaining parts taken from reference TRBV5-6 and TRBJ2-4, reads DAGVTQSPTHLIKTRGQQVTLRCSPKSGHDTVSWYQQALGQGPQFIFQYYEEEERQRGNFPDRFSGHQFPNYSSELNVNALLLGDSALYLCASSLALAGAKNIQYFGAGTRLSVL.

The CDR3, as DNA: TGTGCCAGCAGTTACTCGAGGTGGGACACTGAAGCTTTCTTT. It codes for CASSYSRWDTEAFF. The V gene is TRBV6-5, the J gene TRBJ1-1; D is unresolved. Trimming left V 0 bases short and J 3 bases short, with 8 bases between. Germline loops: CDR1 MNHEY, CDR2 SVGAGI. CDR3 length equals 14 residues.

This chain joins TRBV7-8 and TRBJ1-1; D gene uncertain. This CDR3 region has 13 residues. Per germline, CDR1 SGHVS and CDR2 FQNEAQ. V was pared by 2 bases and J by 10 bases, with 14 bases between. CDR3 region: CASSLSGRGLAFF. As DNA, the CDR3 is TGTGCCAGCAGCTTATCCGGCCGGGGATTAGCTTTCTTT.

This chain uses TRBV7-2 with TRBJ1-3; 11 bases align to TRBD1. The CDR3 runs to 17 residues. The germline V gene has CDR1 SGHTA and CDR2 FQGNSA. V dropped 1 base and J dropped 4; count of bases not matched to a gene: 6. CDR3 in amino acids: CASSLGSGTGGGNTIYF. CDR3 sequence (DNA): TGTGCCAGCAGCTTAGGATCCGGGACAGGGGGAGGAAACACCATATATTTT.

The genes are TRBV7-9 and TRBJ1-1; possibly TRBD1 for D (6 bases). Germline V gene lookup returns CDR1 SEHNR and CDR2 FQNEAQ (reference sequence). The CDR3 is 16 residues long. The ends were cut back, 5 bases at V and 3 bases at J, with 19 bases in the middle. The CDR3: CASSRAGGSYDTEAFF. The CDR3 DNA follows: TGTGCCAGCAGCCGAGCGGGGGGCTCCTATGACACTGAAGCTTTCTTT.

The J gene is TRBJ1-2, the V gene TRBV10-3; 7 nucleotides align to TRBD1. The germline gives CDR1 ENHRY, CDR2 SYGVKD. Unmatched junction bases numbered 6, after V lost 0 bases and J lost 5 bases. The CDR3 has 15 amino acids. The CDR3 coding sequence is TGTGCCATCAGTGAGTCGCTAGGGGGCTCGTATGGCTACACCTTC. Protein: CAISESLGGSYGYTF.

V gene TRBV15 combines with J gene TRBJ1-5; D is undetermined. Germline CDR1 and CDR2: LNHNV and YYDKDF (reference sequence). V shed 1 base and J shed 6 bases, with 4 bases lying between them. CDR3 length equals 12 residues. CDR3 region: CATSRVGQPQHF. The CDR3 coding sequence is TGTGCCACCAGCAGAGTCGGTCAGCCCCAGCATTTT.

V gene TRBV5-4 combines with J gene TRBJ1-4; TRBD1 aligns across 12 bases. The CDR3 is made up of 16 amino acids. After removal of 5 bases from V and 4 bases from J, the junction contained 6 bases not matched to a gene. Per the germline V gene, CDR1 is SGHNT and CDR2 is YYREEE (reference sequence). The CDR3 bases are TGTGCCAGCAGATCCGGGACAGGGGGCGGTAATGAAAAACTGTTTTTT. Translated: CASRSGTGGGNEKLFF.

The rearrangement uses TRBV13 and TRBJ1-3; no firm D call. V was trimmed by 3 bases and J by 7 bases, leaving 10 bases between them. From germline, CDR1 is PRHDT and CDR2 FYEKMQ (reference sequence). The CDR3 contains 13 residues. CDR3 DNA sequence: TGTGCCAGCAGCTTCCAGGTCTCGAACACCATATATTTT. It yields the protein CASSFQVSNTIYF.

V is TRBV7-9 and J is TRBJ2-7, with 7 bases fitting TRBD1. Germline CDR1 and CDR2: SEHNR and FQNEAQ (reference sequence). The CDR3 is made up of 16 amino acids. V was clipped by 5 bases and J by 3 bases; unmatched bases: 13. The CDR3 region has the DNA TGTGCCAGCAGCCCAAGAGGTGGGACAGTCAACTACGAGCAGTACTTC. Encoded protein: CASSPRGGTVNYEQYF.

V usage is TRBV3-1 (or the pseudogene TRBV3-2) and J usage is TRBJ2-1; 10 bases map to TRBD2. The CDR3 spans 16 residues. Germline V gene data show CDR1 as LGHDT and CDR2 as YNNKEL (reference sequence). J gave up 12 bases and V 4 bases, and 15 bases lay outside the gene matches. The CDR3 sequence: CASSRNGLADHMGQFF. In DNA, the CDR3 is TGTGCCAGCAGCCGAAATGGACTAGCGGACCATATGGGGCAGTTCTTC.

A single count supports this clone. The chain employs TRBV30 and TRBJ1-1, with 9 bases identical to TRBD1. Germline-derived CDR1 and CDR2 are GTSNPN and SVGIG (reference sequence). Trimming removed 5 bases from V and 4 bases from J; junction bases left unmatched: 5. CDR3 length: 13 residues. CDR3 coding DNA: TGTGCCTGGGGCAGGGACAGGGCCACTGAAGCTTTCTTT. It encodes CAWGRDRATEAFF. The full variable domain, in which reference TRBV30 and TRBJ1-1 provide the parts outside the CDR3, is SQTIHQWPATLVQPVGSPLSLECTVEGTSNPNLYWYRQAAGRGLQLLFYSVGIGQISSEVPQNLSASRPQDRQFILSSKKLLLSDSGFYLCAWGRDRATEAFFGQGTRLTVV.

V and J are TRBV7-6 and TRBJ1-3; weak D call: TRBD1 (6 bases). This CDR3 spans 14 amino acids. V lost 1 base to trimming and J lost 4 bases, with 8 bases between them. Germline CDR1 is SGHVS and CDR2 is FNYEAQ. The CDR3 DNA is TGTGCCAGCAGCTTAGAAGGGGGAGGAAACACCATATATTTT. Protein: CASSLEGGGNTIYF.

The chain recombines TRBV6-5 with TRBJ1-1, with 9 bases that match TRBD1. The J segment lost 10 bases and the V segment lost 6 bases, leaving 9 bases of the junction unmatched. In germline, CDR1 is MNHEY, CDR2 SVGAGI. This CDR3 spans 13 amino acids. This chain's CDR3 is CASRVTGGEGAFF. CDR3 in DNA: TGTGCCAGCAGGGTAACAGGGGGCGAAGGAGCTTTCTTT.

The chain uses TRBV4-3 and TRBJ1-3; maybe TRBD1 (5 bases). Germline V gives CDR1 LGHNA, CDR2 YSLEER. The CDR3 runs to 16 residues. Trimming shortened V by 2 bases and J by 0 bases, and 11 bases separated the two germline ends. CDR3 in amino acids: CASSQQTAFSGNTIYF. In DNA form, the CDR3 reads TGCGCCAGCAGCCAACAGACAGCCTTCTCTGGAAACACCATATATTTT.

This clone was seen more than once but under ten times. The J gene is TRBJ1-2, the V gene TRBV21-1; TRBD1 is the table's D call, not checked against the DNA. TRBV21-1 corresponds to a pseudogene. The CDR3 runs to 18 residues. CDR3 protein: CASSLSSGQAATTYGYTF. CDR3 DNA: TGTGCCAGCAGCCTCTCCTCCGGACAGGCAGCAACAACCTATGGCTACACCTTC.

CDR3 coding DNA: TGTGCCAGCAGCGTAGCTAGCGGGGGAGCTGGTTCCCTCCACTTT. Its translation is CASSVASGGAGSLHF. This chain links TRBV9 with TRBJ1-6; a weak D match, TRBD1 (5 bases). V gave up 0 bases and J gave up 14 bases, with 18 bases separating them. This CDR3 has 15 residues. Germline assignment: CDR1 SGDLS and CDR2 YYNGEE.

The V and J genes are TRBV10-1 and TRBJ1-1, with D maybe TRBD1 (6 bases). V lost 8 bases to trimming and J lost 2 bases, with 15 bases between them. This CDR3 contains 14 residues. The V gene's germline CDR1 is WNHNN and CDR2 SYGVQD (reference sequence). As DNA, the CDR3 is TGCGCCAGCCGAACAGGGACGATTAACACTGAAGCTTTCTTT. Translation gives CASRTGTINTEAFF.

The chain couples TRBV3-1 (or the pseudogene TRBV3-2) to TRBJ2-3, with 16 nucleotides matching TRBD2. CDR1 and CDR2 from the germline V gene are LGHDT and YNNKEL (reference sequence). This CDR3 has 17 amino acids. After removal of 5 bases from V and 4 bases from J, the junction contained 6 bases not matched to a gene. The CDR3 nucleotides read TGTGCCAGCAGCTATCCGGGACTAGCGGGGGGGGCAGATACGCAGTATTTT. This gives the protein CASSYPGLAGGADTQYF.

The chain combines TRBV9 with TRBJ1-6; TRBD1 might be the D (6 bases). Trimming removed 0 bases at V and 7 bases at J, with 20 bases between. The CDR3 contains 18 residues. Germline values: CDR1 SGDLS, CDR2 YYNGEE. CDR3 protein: CASSVATREGGGNSPLHF. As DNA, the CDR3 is TGTGCCAGCAGCGTAGCTACAAGGGAGGGGGGGGGAAATTCACCCCTCCACTTT.